This TCR beta chain appears in the sequencing data of a study of blood T cell repertoires in COVID-19 (dated by TCRdb to the early 2020s). Regarding the complete study: Collaborator samples came from the United States, Italy and Spain and covered acute and convalescent phases of COVID-19. The material from the prospective study consisted of cDNA or gDNA derived from T cells, B-cell-depleted T cells, or PBMCs. Subjects who had been exposed to COVID-19, were actively infected with it, or had recovered from it provided the deeply sampled blood TCRbeta repertoires that made up the dataset. The repertoires were made available in a free public database intended to serve as a resource for research on the immune response to SARS-CoV-2. The samples were drawn from two sources: the first 160 participants of the ongoing ImmuneRACE study, and 1,000 to 1,500 subjects contributed by 6 global collaborators. Sample metadata almost always included a de-identified subject ID, COVID-19 status, age in years and sex. Where HLA class I and class II types were available, the types were taken from metadata supplied by the sample provider, not from assay-based typing.

Clipping removes 2 bases from V and 1 base from J, with 1 as the unmatched junction base count. CDR1 is given as MNHEY and CDR2 as SVGAGI, both from the germline V gene. There are 14 amino acids in the CDR3, from cysteine to phenylalanine inclusive. CDR3 DNA is the only sequence kept; it has 42 bases, read in frame from the first base. TCRbeta CDR3 regions were amplified from genomic DNA using the immunoSEQ Assay, a bias-controlled multiplex PCR. Concerning the study's data processing: Nucleated cell counts per sample were estimated from amplification of reference gene primers within the assay. To quantify the absolute abundance of each unique TCRbeta CDR3 rearrangement, sequence reads were collapsed and filtered. Productive Simpson clonality was computed per sample as the square root of Simpson's diversity index over productive rearrangements. Drawn from immuneACCESS, this table holds only the in-frame rearrangements with V and J called that TCRdb kept. Clones are partly lost; checked studies trace under half to an unresolved V gene and leave the rest unexplained. D and trimming come from the DNA, and the V and J calls and clone size come from that table. In all, the sample holds around 250,000 clones, and about nine tenths of those were seen once. Clones ranked in the top ten supply 1.5% to 2% of the sample.

Samples from volunteer blood donors who had recovered from COVID-19 were contributed by a second Seattle source. Collaborating institutions collected whole blood in K2EDTA tubes following their own protocols. For TCRbeta analysis, collaborators shipped samples as frozen whole blood, isolated PBMCs, or DNA extracted from either of those sample types. On this clone: Its target antigen remains unknown. One base away there is no much larger clone; base qualities are not given.

Overall results and qualifications from the work: Clinical and demographic metadata were provided uncurated, with the amount varying by source and participant.

Specimen: peripheral blood. The sequence is built from TRBV6-5 and TRBJ2-5, and 7 bases in between align with TRBD2. The TCR sequence derives from a woman aged 60-70 years who had recovered from COVID-19. In nucleotide form, the sequence is TGTGCCAGCAGTTACCGACTAGCCCAAGAGACCCAGTACTTC. This gives the protein CASSYRLAQETQYF.